Shown below are 6 T cell receptor beta chains from a single sample sequenced in a study of cytomegalovirus exposure and HLA in healthy donors. PCR used 60 Vbeta primers and 13 Jbeta primers. Sequenced by immunoSEQ multiplex PCR; TCRdb stores in-frame clones only, minus some. The sample has about 150,000 clones, 75% seen once. Sequencing was carried out using PBMCs. The source is a young man in good health and CMV-seropositive.

This chain uses TRBV4-1 with TRBJ2-2, with 14 bases matching TRBD2. The V and J ends lost 4 bases and 4 bases, in that order; junction bases with no gene match: 11. Germline CDR1 and CDR2: MGHRA and YSYEKL. The CDR3 loop spans 19 amino acids. This CDR3 reads CASSRGGLAGGGVTGELFF. CDR3 nucleotide sequence: TGCGCCAGCAGCCGAGGAGGACTAGCGGGAGGTGGGGTCACCGGGGAGCTGTTTTTT.

The chain recombines TRBV14 with TRBJ2-1; 11 bases fit TRBD2. Per germline, CDR1 SGHDN and CDR2 FVKESK. J was trimmed by 6 bases and V by 2 bases; bases with no gene match: 9. The CDR3 is 17 residues long. In nucleotides, the CDR3 is TGTGCCAGCAGCCAATACCACCTAGCGGGAGGAGGCAATGAGCAGTTCTTC. Protein product: CASSQYHLAGGGNEQFF.

The chain combines TRBV28 with TRBJ2-5, with TRBD1 matching 7 bases. The DNA end favors TRBJ2-7, so the J call may be wrong. This CDR3 contains 14 residues. The germline V gene has CDR1 MDHEN and CDR2 SYDVKM. The DNA of the CDR3 is TGTGCCAGCACTACAGGGGAGAGGTCCTACGAGCAGTACTTC. Protein product: CASTTGERSYEQYF.

CDR3 sequence (DNA): TGTGCCAGCTCACCACTACCGGGTGACAGGGGCTATCAGCCCCAGCATTTT. Its translation is CASSPLPGDRGYQPQHF. This chain links TRBV18 with TRBJ1-5, with 8 nucleotides matching TRBD1. The germline gives CDR1 KGHSH, CDR2 LQKENI. J gave up 5 bases and V 1 base, and 10 bases lay outside the gene matches. The CDR3 length is 17 residues.

The rearrangement uses TRBV4-1 and TRBJ2-7, with 8 bases fitting TRBD2. Germline assignment: CDR1 MGHRA and CDR2 YSYEKL. This CDR3 is 15 amino acids long. Losses at the gene ends were 6 bases for V and 1 base for J; bases not matched to a gene: 8. The DNA for the CDR3 is TGCGCCAGCAGTCAACCCGGGACTAGATCCTACGAGCAGTACTTC. It is translated as CASSQPGTRSYEQYF.

V is TRBV18 and J is TRBJ1-2; D not resolved. Germline V gene lookup returns CDR1 KGHSH and CDR2 LQKENI. CDR3 length: 15 residues. Trimming took off 1 base at V and 3 bases at J, with 12 bases between the two ends. CDR3 region: CASSPQRATDYGYTF. The CDR3 DNA reads as TGTGCCAGCTCACCACAGAGGGCTACTGACTATGGCTACACCTTC.